The following is a TCR beta chain sequence with its context. Its antigen is not known. The data were taken from a study of Graves' ophthalmopathy and Graves' hyperthyroidism. Background on the study: The authors collected peripheral blood at initial diagnosis, before any treatment. Study-level points and caveats: Most clonotypes expanded in thyroid above 0.001 frequency were present in blood too.

Excluded were patients with other autoimmune diseases, uncontrolled infections, pregnancy or lactation. Clinical symptoms, serum thyroxine, TRAb, thyroid ultrasound and orbital computed tomography formed the basis of diagnosis. Using RNA transcripts, the TCR beta CDR3 regions were amplified. HTBI primers served in a first-round RT-PCR, which a second-round multiplex PCR followed. TCRdb called the multiplex PCR reads again in MiXCR, with one record for every CDR3 protein. Counted here are 150,000 or so distinct CDR3 sequences, around 40% occurring once; the ten biggest clones make up 8% to 10%. The CDR3 runs to 13 residues. V dropped 1 base and J dropped 4; count of bases not matched to a gene: 1. Per the germline V gene, CDR1 is SGHDT and CDR2 is YYEEEE.

The rearrangement links TRBV5-6 to TRBJ2-5, with 7 bases that match TRBD2. The sequencing input was peripheral blood. This sequence was found in a young man with Graves' ophthalmopathy. CDR3 DNA sequence: TGTGCCAGCAGCTTGCCTAGCGGAGAGACCCAGTACTTC. Its protein is CASSLPSGETQYF.